This T cell receptor (beta chain) was sequenced for a study of vaccination and CD4 T cells after COVID-19. Study-wide context: At a median roughly 100 days (range 35 to 161) after diagnosis, post-COVID samples were drawn.

An Oncomine TCR Beta short-read assay was used to sequence the DNA from cultured CD4+ T cells. TCRdb re-analysed the PCR reads in MiXCR, keeping a single row per CDR3 protein. The sample yields about 12,000 distinct CDR3 sequences, 45% to 55% seen once. Noted treatment: roughly ten-day PBMC culture with coronavirus spike peptide pools or control peptides (ViraFEST assay). Concerning this clonotype: Its antigen is not identified.

CDR1 and CDR2 (germline): SGHVS, FQNEAQ. This CDR3 is 14 amino acids long. Between the trimmed V and J ends, which lost 5 bases and 8 bases, there was a span of 16 bases. This clonotype originated in a human donor with COVID-19. The rearrangement links TRBV7-8 to TRBJ2-1; no firm D call. The source material was cultured CD4+ T cells from blood, sampled after SARS-CoV-2 vaccination. As DNA, the CDR3 is TGTGCCAGCAGCCACGAGTATAGTCGGTATGAGCAGTTCTTC. Residues: CASSHEYSRYEQFF.